This T cell receptor beta chain was sequenced during a study of T cell changes during pregnancy in multiple sclerosis. The protocol was immunoSEQ multiplex PCR, while the TCRdb copy is restricted to in-frame clones and leaves out a portion. The table shows about 44,000 clones, with 95% to 97% occurring only once. The CDR3 has 13 amino acids. V was cut by 6 bases and J by 0 bases, with 9 bases left in between. Germline V gives CDR1 MNHNY, CDR2 SVGAGI (reference sequence). The sequence was collected from a female donor with multiple sclerosis, enrolled in a pregnancy study. The chain carries TRBV6-6 and TRBJ2-7, with D perhaps matching TRBD2 (6 bases). This specimen consisted of peripheral blood, obtained in the second trimester of pregnancy. CDR3 nucleotide sequence: TGTGCCAGCAGACGCGGGGCCTCCTACGAGCAGTACTTC. Residues: CASRRGASYEQYF.